Below, one T cell receptor (beta chain) is given with its context. V was pared by 1 base and J by 1 base, with 7 bases between. The CDR3 has 14 residues. In germline, CDR1 is SGHAT, CDR2 FQNNGV. The authors' processing: By means of reference gene primer amplification, nucleated cell counts were estimated. The table came from immunoSEQ multiplex PCR; TCRdb's copy has only in-frame clones and leaves some out. Clone size and V and J calls were adopted from that table, with D and trimming inferred from the DNA. This sample has tens of thousands of clones, with around nine tenths found just once. These data originate in a study of blood T cell repertoires in COVID-19. Across the whole study: From T cells, B-cell-depleted T cells, or PBMCs came the material, which was cDNA or gDNA.

The chain joins TRBV11-2 to TRBJ1-2, with D hard to call. The clonotype comes from a man in his thirties or forties with acute or convalescent COVID-19. Sequences were obtained from peripheral blood. CDR3 nucleotides: TGTGCCAGCAGCTTAGGGCACAATAACTATGGCTACACCTTC. Translating gives CASSLGHNNYGYTF.